The T cell receptor (beta chain) under discussion was sequenced for a study of blood T cell repertoires in COVID-19. Whole-study context: The United States, Italy and Spain were the sources of the acute and convalescent COVID-19 samples.

The CDR3 consists of 14 residues. Germline CDR1 is SGHRS and CDR2 is YFSETQ. Between the trimmed V and J ends, which lost 6 bases and 4 bases, there was a span of 16 bases. Cohorts were based on clinical histories the participants reported. In Cohort 3, a recovered donor had either two negative PCRs, clearance, or symptom resolution. Data came from immunoSEQ multiplex PCR; TCRdb stores just in-frame clones and leaves some out. This sample yields over 120,000 clones, of which 80% to 90% are seen a single time; roughly 12% belongs to the top ten. This rearrangement joins TRBV5-1 to TRBJ2-5; D is perhaps TRBD2 (6 bases). This receptor was taken from a man between 60 and 70 years old who had recovered from COVID-19. Sequenced input: PBMCs or T cells enriched from blood (not recorded which). DNA for the CDR3: TGCGCCAGCAAGGTCTCAGGGCGGGGAGAGACCCAGTACTTC. Its protein is CASKVSGRGETQYF. Looking up the rest from reference TRBV5-1 and TRBJ2-5 gives the full variable domain: KAGVTQTPRYLIKTRGQQVTLSCSPISGHRSVSWYQQTPGQGLQFLFEYFSETQRNKGNFPGRFSGRQFSNSRSEMNVSTLELGDSALYLCASKVSGRGETQYFGPGTRLLVL.